A few counts support the clone carrying this T cell receptor (beta chain). The antigen remains undetermined. The data originate from a study of CD8+ T cells in alopecia areata. Whole-study context: Each day, treated patients took oral tofacitinib twice, at 5 to 10 mg per dose.

The treatment here: oral pan-JAK inhibitor, 5-10 mg twice daily. This CDR3 contains 14 residues. V was cut by 8 bases and J by 0 bases, with 8 bases left in between. Per the germline V gene, CDR1 is MNHNS and CDR2 is SASEGT. Findings and limits, study-wide: TCRs were shared less clearly across patients than in mice, possibly for HLA-related reasons. The study found tofacitinib significantly decreased scalp clonality and expanded CD8+ clones among the top 100.

RNA, once extracted, was reverse transcribed into cDNA for use as the sequencing template. Measured with immunoSEQ multiplex PCR; TCRdb has only the in-frame clones, and not every one. The sample contains 200,000 to 250,000 clones, roughly three fifths of which appear only once. This TCR was sampled from a human donor with alopecia areata. The sample in question was CD4+ T cells sorted from blood, obtained at week 44, from a patient treated with tofacitinib. This chain links TRBV6-1 with TRBJ1-6; D remains unclear. CDR3 sequence: CASGQSSYNSPLHF. The CDR3 nucleotides are TGTGCCAGCGGTCAGAGCTCCTATAATTCACCCCTCCACTTT.